There are many counts of the clone carrying this T cell receptor beta chain. The data derive from a study of T cells in Graves' hyperthyroidism and ophthalmopathy. RNA transcripts provided the source from which TCR beta CDR3 regions were amplified. The HTBI set primed first-round TCR CDR3 RT-PCR. TCRdb re-called the multiplex PCR reads through MiXCR, storing one row per CDR3 protein. The table records more than 300,000 distinct CDR3 sequences, less than 15% of them present only once. Trimming removed 6 bases from V and 5 bases from J; junction bases left unmatched: 12. This CDR3 spans 17 amino acids. This sequence originates from a woman aged 18 to 35 with Graves' hyperthyroidism. The sequencing input was blood. This chain links TRBV12-3 or TRBV12-4 with TRBJ2-2; 10 bases match TRBD2. The CDR3 is CASRLGLAARETGELFF. The CDR3 nucleotides read TGTGCCAGCAGACTCGGACTAGCGGCCCGAGAGACCGGGGAGCTGTTTTTT.